This TCR beta chain was identified during a study of memory CD4+ T cells and cytomegalovirus serostatus. Clones were read by immunoSEQ multiplex PCR, and TCRdb kept only the in-frame ones, dropping some. The sample includes 50,000 or so clones, 70% to 85% of them seen just once. The V gene's germline CDR1 is LNHDA and CDR2 SQIVND (reference sequence). The CDR3 runs to 15 residues. V shed 5 bases, J shed 8 bases, and the junction held 9 bases outside the gene matches. The sort gate was single viable CD3+CD4+CD8-CD45RO+ cells for memory CD4+ T cells. This chain joins TRBV19 and TRBJ1-6; 7 positions match TRBD1. Input material: memory CD4+ T cells from blood. This clonotype originated in an adult in good health and CMV-seronegative. Written as DNA, the CDR3 is TGTGCCAGTAGTGGACGACAGGGAATTGATTCACCCCTCCACTTT. As protein: CASSGRQGIDSPLHF.